Shown below are 23 T cell receptor beta chains from a single sample sequenced in a study of blood T cell repertoires in COVID-19. Sequenced by immunoSEQ multiplex PCR; TCRdb stores in-frame clones only, minus some. The sample contains fewer than 350,000 clones, approximately 89% of which appear only once. The sample comprised peripheral blood. The origin of the receptors is a woman aged 30 to 39 with COVID-19, enrolled during active disease.

The chain has TRBV4-1 and TRBJ1-4; D unclear. Germline CDR1 is MGHRA and CDR2 is YSYEKL. CDR3 size: 14 residues. Trimming left V 1 base short and J 8 bases short, with 11 bases between. CDR3 DNA: TGCGCCAGCAGCCAAGGACTATTTCGGGAAAAACTGTTTTTT. It yields the protein CASSQGLFREKLFF.

The chain recombines TRBV12-3 or TRBV12-4 with TRBJ1-1, with no clear D. The CDR3 is made up of 13 amino acids. Trimming left V 6 bases short and J 0 bases short, with 8 bases between. The CDR3 loop reads CASRNSMNTEAFF. The CDR3 DNA is TGTGCCAGCAGGAACAGTATGAACACTGAAGCTTTCTTT.

This chain links TRBV14 with TRBJ1-1, with 9 bases identical to TRBD1. Germline V gene sequence: CDR1 SGHDN, CDR2 FVKESK. The ends lost 4 bases at V and 10 bases at J; junction bases unmatched: 7. This CDR3 spans 13 amino acids. CDR3 sequence: CASSRAGQGLAFF. CDR3 DNA sequence: TGTGCCAGCAGCCGGGCAGGACAGGGGTTAGCTTTCTTT.

The chain recombines TRBV2 with TRBJ1-1, with TRBD1 matching 7 bases. The ends lost 6 bases at V and 1 base at J; junction bases unmatched: 5. Germline V lookup: CDR1 SNHLY, CDR2 FYNNEI. The CDR3 loop spans 14 amino acids. The CDR3 bases are TGTGCCAGCAGAGAACAGGGGAGGAACACTGAAGCTTTCTTT. Its protein is CASREQGRNTEAFF.

V and J are TRBV21-1 and TRBJ2-7; TRBD1, as called in the table, went unchecked against the DNA. TRBV21-1 is a pseudogene segment. CDR3 length: 15 amino acids. CDR3 DNA sequence: TGTGCCAGCAGCAACGACACAGGGGTCCTCGACGAGCAGTACTTC. Translation gives CASSNDTGVLDEQYF.

The chain is built from TRBV2 and TRBJ2-3; 8 bases are shared with TRBD2. Germline values: CDR1 SNHLY, CDR2 FYNNEI. V trimming: 3 bases; J trimming: 3 bases; junction bases outside the gene matches: 8. CDR3 size: 16 residues. CDR3 DNA sequence: TGTGCCAGCAGTGAGGAAGGACTAGCCTCGACAGATACGCAGTATTTT. Translated, it gives CASSEEGLASTDTQYF.

The chain couples TRBV6-5 to TRBJ1-1; 8 bases fit TRBD1. Germline CDR1 reads MNHEY; CDR2 reads SVGAGI. Germline trimming cut 6 bases from V and 0 bases from J; bases unmatched to any gene: 3. The CDR3 extends over 14 amino acids. CDR3 sequence (DNA): TGTGCCAGCAGGGGACAGGCCATGAACACTGAAGCTTTCTTT. It is translated as CASRGQAMNTEAFF.

V and J are TRBV5-1 and TRBJ1-2; D is undetermined. V shed 4 bases and J shed 5 bases, with 15 bases lying between them. The CDR3 runs to 14 residues. Per the germline V gene, CDR1 is SGHRS and CDR2 is YFSETQ. The CDR3 DNA is TGCGCCAGCAGCCCAGAAACCAGCGTGTATGGCTACACCTTC. This translates into CASSPETSVYGYTF.

The chain uses TRBV19 and TRBJ1-5; 7 bases align to TRBD1. Germline trimming cut 5 bases from V and 5 bases from J; bases unmatched to any gene: 3. The CDR3 has 13 residues. The germline V gene has CDR1 LNHDA and CDR2 SQIVND (reference sequence). Here the CDR3 DNA reads TGTGCCAGTAGTGCCAGGGGGGATCAGCCCCAGCATTTT. This sequence encodes CASSARGDQPQHF.

CDR3 bases: TGTGCCAGCAGCCACTCCGGGACATATGAAGCTTTCTTT. Protein product: CASSHSGTYEAFF. The genes are TRBV5-4 and TRBJ1-1; perhaps TRBD1 as D (6 bases). Germline lookup yields CDR1 SGHNT and CDR2 YYREEE (reference sequence). The CDR3 sequence is 13 residues long. V was shortened by 4 bases and J by 7 bases, with 14 bases between the two germline ends. Full variable domain (missing parts from reference TRBV5-4 and TRBJ1-1): ETGVTQSPTHLIKTRGQQVTLRCSSQSGHNTVSWYQQALGQGPQFIFQYYREEENGRGNFPPRFSGLQFPNYSSELNVNALELDDSALYLCASSHSGTYEAFFGQGTRLTVV.

This chain uses TRBV3-1 (or the pseudogene TRBV3-2) with TRBJ1-2, with 7 bases aligning to TRBD1. Looked up from germline, CDR1 is LGHDT and CDR2 is YNNKEL (reference sequence). CDR3 length: 16 amino acids. V was clipped by 0 bases and J by 0 bases; unmatched bases: 4. For the CDR3, the DNA is TGTGCCAGCAGCCAAGAAGGGACAGTACCTAACTATGGCTACACCTTC. Translating it yields CASSQEGTVPNYGYTF.

The J gene is TRBJ2-1, the V gene TRBV9, with 7 positions matching TRBD1. The length of the CDR3 is 13 residues. The junction had 0 bases not matched to a gene; V was cut back by 2 bases and J by 4 bases. The germline gives CDR1 SGDLS, CDR2 YYNGEE. CDR3: CASSVGQYNEQFF. DNA for the CDR3: TGTGCCAGCAGCGTGGGACAGTACAATGAGCAGTTCTTC.

The chain recombines TRBV20-1 with TRBJ1-1, with D perhaps matching TRBD1 (5 bases). The CDR3 spans 11 residues. The V end lost 1 base, the J end lost 7 bases, and 7 bases lay between the germline ends. Germline V gene sequence: CDR1 DFQATT, CDR2 SNEGSKA (reference sequence). CDR3 DNA: TGCAGTGCTAGAGTGACAGTTGAAGCTTTCTTT. This codes for CSARVTVEAFF.

This clone was counted a few times. This chain joins TRBV4-1 and TRBJ2-7; 12 bases line up with TRBD2. From germline, CDR1 is MGHRA and CDR2 YSYEKL. After removal of 1 base from V and 2 bases from J, the junction contained 0 bases not matched to a gene. The CDR3 loop spans 15 amino acids. The CDR3 region is CASSQGTSGAYEQYV. CDR3 nucleotide sequence: TGCGCCAGCAGCCAAGGGACTAGCGGGGCCTACGAGCAGTACGTC.

V usage is TRBV9 and J usage is TRBJ2-5, with 11 bases fitting TRBD1. The CDR3 is 16 residues long. With V trimmed by 3 bases and J by 2 bases, 6 bases remained unmatched. Germline CDR1 and CDR2: SGDLS and YYNGEE. The CDR3 DNA sequence: TGTGCCAGCAGCGAGCCGGGGACAGGGGGTCAAGAGACCCAGTACTTC. It yields the protein CASSEPGTGGQETQYF.

The rearrangement uses TRBV6-2 or TRBV6-3 and TRBJ2-2, with 11 nucleotides matching TRBD1. CDR1 and CDR2 (germline): MNHEY, SVGEGT. V was clipped by 5 bases and J by 4 bases; unmatched bases: 6. This CDR3 region has 16 residues. The CDR3 DNA is TGTGCCAGCAGTGCCCCGGGACAGGGGGTCACCGGGGAGCTGTTTTTT. This translates into CASSAPGQGVTGELFF.

The chain recombines TRBV4-1 with TRBJ1-2; 7 positions match TRBD1. Trimming removed 5 bases from V and 8 bases from J; junction bases left unmatched: 11. The CDR3 sequence is 14 residues long. CDR1 is MGHRA, CDR2 YSYEKL, per germline. This CDR3 reads CASSVSRDRTGYTF. The CDR3 nucleotides are TGCGCCAGCAGCGTATCGCGGGACAGAACGGGCTACACCTTC.

The genes are TRBV11-3 and TRBJ2-7, with TRBD2 matching 11 bases. The CDR3 is made up of 15 amino acids. Germline CDR1 reads SGHNT; CDR2 reads YENEEA. V lost 6 bases and J lost 4; bases outside the gene matches: 8. This chain's CDR3 is CASRITRLAGYEQYF. The CDR3 region has the DNA TGTGCCAGCAGGATTACTAGACTAGCGGGGTACGAGCAGTACTTC. Complete variable domain (other parts from reference TRBV11-3 and TRBJ2-7): EAGVVQSPRYKIIEKKQPVAFWCNPISGHNTLYWYLQNLGQGPELLIRYENEEAVDDSQLPKDRFSAERLKGVDSTLKIQPAELGDSAVYLCASRITRLAGYEQYFGPGTRLTVT.

In its sample, this clone was seen once. The chain links TRBV5-4 to TRBJ2-1; 7 bases agree with TRBD2. V was pared by 4 bases and J by 0 bases, with 7 bases of the junction left unmatched. The CDR3 is 16 amino acids. From germline, CDR1 is SGHNT and CDR2 YYREEE (reference sequence). CDR3: CASSGGGRLSYNEQFF. CDR3 nucleotide sequence: TGTGCCAGCAGCGGGGGGGGTAGACTCTCCTACAATGAGCAGTTCTTC. Combining the CDR3 with reference TRBV5-4 and TRBJ2-1 gives the whole variable domain ETGVTQSPTHLIKTRGQQVTLRCSSQSGHNTVSWYQQALGQGPQFIFQYYREEENGRGNFPPRFSGLQFPNYSSELNVNALELDDSALYLCASSGGGRLSYNEQFFGPGTRLTVL.

The chain has TRBV4-1 and TRBJ1-6; D remains unclear. Per germline, CDR1 MGHRA and CDR2 YSYEKL. Deletions cut 3 bases from V and 9 bases from J, with 12 bases between. The CDR3 covers 14 residues. The CDR3 sequence is CASSHPPRGSPLHF. As DNA, the CDR3 is TGCGCCAGCAGCCACCCCCCTCGGGGTTCACCCCTCCACTTT.

The rearrangement links TRBV18 to TRBJ2-1; 10 bases map to TRBD2. This CDR3 region has 15 residues. V was clipped by 6 bases and J by 3 bases; unmatched bases: 5. Germline V gene sequence: CDR1 KGHSH, CDR2 LQKENI. CDR3 sequence: CASSALAGNYNEQFF. Written as DNA, the CDR3 is TGTGCCAGCTCCGCACTAGCGGGGAACTACAATGAGCAGTTCTTC. Full variable domain (remainder filled in from reference TRBV18 and TRBJ2-1): NAGVMQNPRHLVRRRGQEARLRCSPMKGHSHVYWYRQLPEEGLKFMVYLQKENIIDESGMPKERFSAEFPKEGPSILRIQQVVRGDSAAYFCASSALAGNYNEQFFGPGTRLTVL.

This chain uses TRBV7-9 with TRBJ2-5, with D maybe TRBD2 (5 bases). V was cut by 6 bases and J by 0 bases, with 17 bases left in between. Germline V gene lookup returns CDR1 SEHNR and CDR2 FQNEAQ (reference sequence). CDR3 length equals 16 residues. The CDR3 coding sequence is TGTGCCAGCAGACCCGGGAAGCGGAGAAACCAAGAGACCCAGTACTTC. Residues: CASRPGKRRNQETQYF.

This clone was counted once. CDR3 DNA: TGTGCCAGCAGCCGCGGGACAGGGGGGGTCACAGATACGCAGTATTTT. This sequence encodes CASSRGTGGVTDTQYF. This chain joins TRBV27 and TRBJ2-3; 11 bases match TRBD1. V gave up 6 bases and J gave up 2 bases; unmatched junction bases: 7. The V gene's germline CDR1 is MNHEY and CDR2 SMNVEV (reference sequence). The CDR3 contains 16 residues.